This T cell receptor (beta chain) stems from a study of radiotherapy plus CTLA-4 blockade in lung cancer. On the study more broadly: Objective responses were seen in around 18% of patients, disease control in 25% to 35%.

Only in-frame clones appear in the TCRdb table, and some are missing; sequencing was by immunoSEQ multiplex PCR. The sample yields about 44,000 clones, 77% seen once. On this clone itself: Its specificity is not known.

Study-wide results and limits: TCR clones from tumors expanded in blood after radiotherapy plus ipilimumab. In blood, early T cell clone dynamics reportedly predicted response best, together with interferon-beta.

The origin of this receptor is a human donor with non-small cell lung cancer whose response to radiotherapy plus ipilimumab could not be evaluated. Sequenced here: peripheral blood, sampled from a patient treated with radiotherapy plus ipilimumab.

This chain's CDR3 is CASSVASGTYNEQFF. CDR3 in DNA: TGTGCCAGCAGCGTAGCTAGCGGGACCTACAATGAGCAGTTCTTC. The chain has TRBV9 and TRBJ2-1; TRBD2 agrees at 9 bases. V dropped 0 bases and J dropped 2; count of bases not matched to a gene: 0. The germline CDR1 and CDR2 sequences are SGDLS and YYNGEE. The CDR3 is 15 residues long. Complete variable domain (other parts from reference TRBV9 and TRBJ2-1): DSGVTQTPKHLITATGQRVTLRCSPRSGDLSVYWYQQSLDQGLQFLIQYYNGEERAKGNILERFSAQQFPDLHSELNLSSLELGDSALYFCASSVASGTYNEQFFGPGTRLTVL.